This T cell receptor beta chain was identified during a study of a mutant IDH1 vaccine in newly diagnosed glioma. The sample holds a few counts of this clone. What it recognizes is unknown. The time point: week 35, safety follow-up. The content of each vaccine dose was 300 ug of mutant IDH1 20-mer peptide, and topical imiquimod accompanied it. CDR1 LNHDA and CDR2 SQIVND come from the germline V gene (reference sequence). V shed 7 bases and J shed 5 bases, with 12 bases lying between them. This CDR3 is 13 amino acids long. The protocol was immunoSEQ multiplex PCR, while the TCRdb copy is restricted to in-frame clones and leaves out a portion. The sample yields about 48,000 clones, roughly three quarters seen once.

The material was PBMCs, obtained from a glioma patient whose treatment included an IDH1 peptide vaccine. This chain links TRBV19 with TRBJ1-5; D gene uncertain. The TCR originated in a man aged 35-49 years with glioma. CDR3 region: CASTVREHQPQHF. The DNA for the CDR3 is TGTGCCAGTACTGTCCGAGAACATCAGCCCCAGCATTTT.